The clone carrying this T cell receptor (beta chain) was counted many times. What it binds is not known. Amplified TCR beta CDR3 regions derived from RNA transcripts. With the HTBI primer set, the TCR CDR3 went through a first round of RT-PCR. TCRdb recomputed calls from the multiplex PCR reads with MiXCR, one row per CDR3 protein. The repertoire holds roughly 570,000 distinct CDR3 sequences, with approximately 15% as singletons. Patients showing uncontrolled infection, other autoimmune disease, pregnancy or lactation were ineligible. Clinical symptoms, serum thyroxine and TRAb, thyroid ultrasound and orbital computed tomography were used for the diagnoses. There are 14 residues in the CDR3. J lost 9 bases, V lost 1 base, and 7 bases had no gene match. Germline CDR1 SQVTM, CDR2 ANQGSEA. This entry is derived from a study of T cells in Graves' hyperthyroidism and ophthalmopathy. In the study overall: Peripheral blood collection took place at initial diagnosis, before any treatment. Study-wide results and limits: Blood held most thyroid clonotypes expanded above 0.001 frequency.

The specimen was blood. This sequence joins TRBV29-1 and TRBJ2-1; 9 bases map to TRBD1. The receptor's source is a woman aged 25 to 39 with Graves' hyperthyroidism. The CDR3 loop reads CSVEADRGPGEQFF. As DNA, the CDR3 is TGCAGCGTTGAAGCGGACAGGGGACCGGGTGAGCAGTTCTTC.